Below, one T cell receptor beta chain is given with its context. The antigen is undetermined. This sample was included in a study of regulatory and conventional T cells in RAG deficiency. Study observations and caveats: Compared with controls, unique Treg TCR beta sequences dropped about 97-fold in Omenn syndrome and CID/AS. RAG-deficient patients showed markedly lower Shannon entropy and higher Simpson indices than control T-cell subsets.

Blood CD4+ CD25-low CD127-high conventional T cells supplied the genomic DNA template. Clones were sequenced by immunoSEQ multiplex PCR, and TCRdb holds only the in-frame ones, with some missing. The sample shows about 29,000 clones, about 95% of them seen only once. The CDR3 runs to 15 residues. Germline V gene lookup returns CDR1 SGHRS and CDR2 YFSETQ. The ends were cut back, 2 bases at V and 7 bases at J, with 13 bases in the middle. These records were also assigned to another study, of regulatory T cells. As that study records: The primer mix had 52 TRBV and 13 TRBJ primers.

The sample was CD25- CD4+ T cells sorted from blood. The chain couples TRBV5-1 to TRBJ1-6; D uncertain. The receptor comes from a human donor in good health. CDR3: CASSFWLGRNSPLHF. The CDR3 nucleotides are TGCGCCAGCAGCTTTTGGTTGGGGAGGAATTCACCCCTCCACTTT.